These T cell receptor beta chains were read from a single sample in a study of T cells in Graves' hyperthyroidism and ophthalmopathy. TCRdb reprocessed the multiplex PCR reads via MiXCR and lists one record per CDR3 protein. The table lists some 770,000 distinct CDR3 sequences, about a sixth of them singletons. Material for sequencing was blood. These receptors were obtained from a man younger than 35 with Graves' hyperthyroidism. Both conserved end residues are part of each CDR3. Each record gives: D gene, V gene, clone size, J gene, CDR3 protein, CDR3 DNA. A D gene is named only where the DNA matches it firmly. For some rows the clone size is stated as once, few or many, or as a class when expanded; others skip it.

D: TRBD2; V: TRBV7-9; size: NA; J: TRBJ2-1; CDR3: CASSSLAGVADEQFF; DNA: TGTGCCAGCAGCTCCCTAGCGGGAGTAGCGGATGAGCAGTTCTTC
D: NA; V: TRBV28; size: many; J: TRBJ2-7; CDR3: CASSLDLGIYYEQYF; DNA: TGTGCCAGCAGTTTAGATTTGGGGATTTACTACGAGCAGTACTTC
D: NA; V: TRBV6-5; size: few; J: TRBJ2-1; CDR3: CASSYPLNEQFF; DNA: TGTGCCAGCAGTTACCCCCTAAATGAGCAGTTCTTC
D: TRBD1; V: TRBV12-3/TRBV12-4; size: many; J: TRBJ1-5; CDR3: CASRGQGFLNQPQHF; DNA: TGTGCCAGCAGGGGACAGGGATTTTTGAATCAGCCCCAGCATTTT
D: NA; V: TRBV19; size: NA; J: TRBJ2-1; CDR3: CASSNSGDINEQFF; DNA: TGTGCCAGTAGTAACTCGGGAGATATCAATGAGCAGTTCTTC
D: NA; V: TRBV4-1; size: NA; J: TRBJ2-7; CDR3: CASSQDPGSGEQYF; DNA: TGCGCCAGCAGCCAAGATCCGGGGTCAGGCGAGCAGTACTTC
D: TRBD2; V: TRBV28; size: many; J: TRBJ2-7; CDR3: CASSPGTDSTSGSYYEQYF; DNA: TGTGCCAGCAGCCCGGGTACGGATAGTACTAGCGGGAGCTACTACGAGCAGTACTTC
D: NA; V: TRBV20-1; size: NA; J: TRBJ2-7; CDR3: CSARIGQFKNEQYF; DNA: TGCAGTGCTAGAATCGGACAGTTTAAGAACGAGCAGTACTTC
D: TRBD2; V: TRBV28; size: many; J: TRBJ2-7; CDR3: CASSLPRSGRASEQYF; DNA: TGTGCCAGCAGTTTACCGCGGAGCGGGAGGGCCTCCGAGCAGTACTTC
D: NA; V: TRBV30; size: few; J: TRBJ2-1; CDR3: CAWTEGLGQYNEQFF; DNA: TGTGCCTGGACTGAAGGTCTGGGGCAATACAATGAGCAGTTCTTC
D: NA; V: TRBV20-1; size: NA; J: TRBJ1-1; CDR3: CSARESRGSTEAFF; DNA: TGCAGTGCTAGAGAATCGAGAGGGAGCACTGAAGCTTTCTTT
D: TRBD1; V: TRBV19; size: NA; J: TRBJ2-3; CDR3: CASSVRTGGPTDTQYF; DNA: TGTGCCAGTAGTGTAAGGACAGGGGGCCCTACAGATACGCAGTATTTT
D: NA; V: TRBV20-1; size: NA; J: TRBJ2-2; CDR3: CSARVGAGAVNTGELFF; DNA: TGCAGTGCTAGAGTGGGAGCCGGGGCGGTCAACACCGGGGAGCTGTTTTTT
D: NA; V: TRBV5-1; size: few; J: TRBJ2-2; CDR3: CASSPDRASTGELFF; DNA: TGCGCCAGCAGCCCCGATAGGGCTTCGACCGGGGAGCTGTTTTTT
D: TRBD2; V: TRBV19; size: many; J: TRBJ2-3; CDR3: CASSISSGSADTQYF; DNA: TGTGCCAGTAGTATTTCTAGCGGGAGCGCAGATACGCAGTATTTT
D: NA; V: TRBV29-1; size: NA; J: TRBJ2-7; CDR3: CSVAGGWSLTYEQYF; DNA: TGCAGCGTTGCCGGGGGCTGGTCCTTAACCTACGAGCAGTACTTC
D: NA; V: TRBV25-1; size: NA; J: TRBJ2-1; CDR3: CASKQSGLSYNEQFF; DNA: TGTGCCAGTAAACAGAGCGGGCTTTCCTACAATGAGCAGTTCTTC
D: TRBD1; V: TRBV4-1; size: once; J: TRBJ2-2; CDR3: CASSHGRGLVGGTGELFF; DNA: TGCGCCAGCAGCCACGGCAGGGGGCTAGTCGGGGGCACCGGGGAGCTGTTTTTT
D: NA; V: TRBV18; size: many; J: TRBJ1-6; CDR3: CASSPRQDNSPLHF; DNA: TGTGCCAGCTCACCCCGCCAGGATAATTCACCCCTCCACTTT
D: TRBD2; V: TRBV20-1; size: many; J: TRBJ2-2; CDR3: CSASSLAGGPSGELFF; DNA: TGCAGTGCTAGCTCGTTAGCGGGAGGGCCGAGCGGGGAGCTGTTTTTT
D: NA; V: TRBV11-2; size: NA; J: TRBJ2-2; CDR3: CASSRVLSGELFF; DNA: TGTGCCAGCAGCAGGGTTCTCTCCGGGGAGCTGTTTTTT
D: TRBD2; V: TRBV7-2; size: NA; J: TRBJ2-7; CDR3: CASRLAGRSSYEQYF; DNA: TGTGCCAGCAGACTAGCGGGCAGAAGCTCCTACGAGCAGTACTTC
D: NA; V: TRBV20-1; size: many; J: TRBJ2-3; CDR3: CSARIEDLSDTQYF; DNA: TGCAGTGCTAGAATCGAGGACCTCTCAGATACGCAGTATTTT
D: NA; V: TRBV30; size: few; J: TRBJ1-2; CDR3: CAWSEGFYGYTF; DNA: TGTGCCTGGAGCGAGGGGTTCTATGGCTACACCTTC
D: NA; V: TRBV7-2; size: many; J: TRBJ2-7; CDR3: CASSLARNEQYF; DNA: TGTGCCAGCAGCTTGGCTCGCAACGAGCAGTACTTC
D: NA; V: TRBV5-1; size: many; J: TRBJ2-1; CDR3: CASSLAGLSYNEQFF; DNA: TGTGCCAGCAGCTTAGCAGGACTCTCCTACAATGAGCAGTTCTTC
D: TRBD1; V: TRBV18; size: many; J: TRBJ2-7; CDR3: CASSPGTGESYEQYF; DNA: TGTGCCAGCTCACCCGGGACAGGGGAATCCTACGAGCAGTACTTC
D: NA; V: TRBV4-3; size: once; J: TRBJ2-1; CDR3: CASSRSLEGEQFF; DNA: TGCGCCAGCAGCCGATCCCTAGAGGGTGAGCAGTTCTTC
D: NA; V: TRBV18; size: many; J: TRBJ1-4; CDR3: CASSPQGGEKLFF; DNA: TGTGCCAGCTCACCACAGGGGGGTGAAAAACTGTTTTTT
D: NA; V: TRBV28; size: many; J: TRBJ2-1; CDR3: CASSTSYNEQFF; DNA: TGTGCCAGCAGTACATCCTACAATGAGCAGTTCTTC
D: NA; V: TRBV4-1; size: few; J: TRBJ2-7; CDR3: CASSQGAGAVYEQYF; DNA: TGCGCCAGCAGCCAAGGGGCAGGGGCGGTTTACGAGCAGTACTTC
D: TRBD2; V: TRBV20-1; size: many; J: TRBJ2-3; CDR3: CSARDTSGNTDTQYF; DNA: TGCAGTGCTAGAGATACTAGCGGAAACACAGATACGCAGTATTTT
D: TRBD2; V: TRBV20-1; size: NA; J: TRBJ2-7; CDR3: CSARLAAYYEQYF; DNA: TGCAGTGCTCGACTAGCGGCTTACTACGAGCAGTACTTC
D: NA; V: TRBV6-6; size: many; J: TRBJ1-1; CDR3: CASSYSFRAGKNTEAFF; DNA: TGTGCCAGCAGTTACTCGTTCCGGGCAGGGAAGAACACTGAAGCTTTCTTT
D: NA; V: TRBV12-3/TRBV12-4; size: many; J: TRBJ1-1; CDR3: CATRGPDPMNTEAFF; DNA: TGTGCCACCCGAGGTCCAGACCCCATGAACACTGAAGCTTTCTTT
D: TRBD2; V: TRBV9; size: few; J: TRBJ2-5; CDR3: CASSEGTSMLQETQYF; DNA: TGTGCCAGCAGCGAGGGGACTAGCATGCTCCAAGAGACCCAGTACTTC
D: NA; V: TRBV20-1; size: many; J: TRBJ2-3; CDR3: CSASSGLSTDTQYF; DNA: TGCAGTGCTAGTTCGGGGCTCAGCACAGATACGCAGTATTTT
D: NA; V: TRBV18; size: once; J: TRBJ1-2; CDR3: CASSPRAKDGYTF; DNA: TGTGCCAGCTCACCCCGGGCCAAAGATGGCTACACCTTC
D: NA; V: TRBV27; size: many; J: TRBJ2-3; CDR3: CASSFYYSDTQYF; DNA: TGTGCCAGCAGTTTTTACTACTCAGATACGCAGTATTTT
D: NA; V: TRBV12-5; size: NA; J: TRBJ1-5; CDR3: CASGSWREGTDTQHF; DNA: TGTGCTAGTGGCTCCTGGCGGGAGGGCACAGATACGCAGCATTTT
D: TRBD2; V: TRBV10-3; size: many; J: TRBJ2-1; CDR3: CAIRGGGTAPYNEQFF; DNA: TGTGCCATCAGGGGGGGGGGGACTGCGCCCTACAATGAGCAGTTCTTC
D: TRBD1; V: TRBV7-8; size: many; J: TRBJ2-7; CDR3: CASSNRDRASYEQYF; DNA: TGTGCCAGCAGCAATCGGGACAGGGCGTCCTACGAGCAGTACTTC
D: NA; V: TRBV4-1; size: NA; J: TRBJ2-3; CDR3: CASSQAVGWADTQYF; DNA: TGCGCCAGCAGCCAAGCGGTGGGATGGGCAGATACGCAGTATTTT
D: TRBD1; V: TRBV27; size: many; J: TRBJ2-7; CDR3: CATLGGAYEQYF; DNA: TGTGCCACATTAGGGGGCGCCTACGAGCAGTACTTC
D: NA; V: TRBV5-1; size: NA; J: TRBJ2-6; CDR3: CASSLGTSGANVLTF; DNA: TGCGCCAGCAGCTTGGGAACCTCTGGGGCCAACGTCCTGACTTTC
D: NA; V: TRBV19; size: NA; J: TRBJ2-1; CDR3: CTSSIPPGTSSYNEQFF; DNA: TGTACCAGTAGTATCCCCCCCGGGACAAGCTCCTACAATGAGCAGTTCTTC
D: TRBD2; V: TRBV3-1; size: NA; J: TRBJ2-1; CDR3: CASSQESASGRNEQFF; DNA: TGTGCCAGCAGCCAAGAATCGGCTAGCGGGAGGAATGAGCAGTTCTTC
D: TRBD2; V: TRBV20-1; size: NA; J: TRBJ2-3; CDR3: CSIHTGGLANTDTQYF; DNA: TGCAGTATTCACACCGGAGGACTAGCGAACACAGATACGCAGTATTTT
D: NA; V: TRBV4-2; size: many; J: TRBJ2-5; CDR3: CASSQGGHTTQETQYF; DNA: TGTGCCAGCAGCCAAGGGGGGCACACTACCCAAGAGACCCAGTACTTC
D: NA; V: TRBV2; size: many; J: TRBJ2-3; CDR3: CASSVSGTTKRTDTQYF; DNA: TGTGCCAGCAGTGTATCCGGGACAACGAAACGCACAGATACGCAGTATTTT
D: NA; V: TRBV4-1; size: NA; J: TRBJ2-7; CDR3: CASSLRASGTSYEQYF; DNA: TGCGCCAGCAGCCTTAGAGCGTCAGGGACCTCCTACGAGCAGTACTTC
D: NA; V: TRBV20-1; size: NA; J: TRBJ1-4; CDR3: CSARGWDPEKLFF; DNA: TGCAGTGCTAGGGGCTGGGACCCTGAAAAACTGTTTTTT
D: NA; V: TRBV7-2; size: few; J: TRBJ2-7; CDR3: CASSLYAGMTYEQYF; DNA: TGTGCCAGCAGCCTTTACGCGGGTATGACCTACGAGCAGTACTTC
D: NA; V: TRBV24-1; size: NA; J: TRBJ2-2; CDR3: CATSDYRELFF; DNA: TGTGCCACCAGTGATTATAGGGAGCTGTTTTTT
D: NA; V: TRBV29-1; size: few; J: TRBJ2-1; CDR3: CSVTEYNEQFF; DNA: TGCAGCGTGACCGAGTACAATGAGCAGTTCTTC
D: TRBD1; V: TRBV30; size: few; J: TRBJ1-1; CDR3: CAWSGTGWTEAFF; DNA: TGTGCCTGGAGTGGGACAGGTTGGACTGAAGCTTTCTTT
D: NA; V: TRBV24-1; size: NA; J: TRBJ2-3; CDR3: CATSDSYPISTDTQYF; DNA: TGTGCCACCAGTGATTCCTATCCAATTTCGACGGATACGCAGTATTTT
D: NA; V: TRBV20-1; size: many; J: TRBJ2-3; CDR3: CSACFEGCSTDTQYF; DNA: TGCAGTGCTTGCTTCGAGGGCTGTAGCACAGATACGCAGTATTTT
D: TRBD1; V: TRBV2; size: NA; J: TRBJ2-7; CDR3: CASSGDRIGDEQYF; DNA: TGTGCCAGCAGCGGGGACAGGATAGGCGACGAGCAGTACTTC